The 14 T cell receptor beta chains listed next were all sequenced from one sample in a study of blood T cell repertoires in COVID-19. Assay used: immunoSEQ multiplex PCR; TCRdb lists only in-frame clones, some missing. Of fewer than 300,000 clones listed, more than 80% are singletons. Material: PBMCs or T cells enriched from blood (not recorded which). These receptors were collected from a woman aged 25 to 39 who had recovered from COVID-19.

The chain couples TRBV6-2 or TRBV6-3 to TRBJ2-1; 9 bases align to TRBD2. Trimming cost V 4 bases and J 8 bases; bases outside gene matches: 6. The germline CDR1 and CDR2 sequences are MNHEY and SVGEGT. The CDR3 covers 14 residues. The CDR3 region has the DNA TGTGCCAGCAGTTGGGTTAGCGGGAGTGATGAGCAGTTCTTC. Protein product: CASSWVSGSDEQFF.

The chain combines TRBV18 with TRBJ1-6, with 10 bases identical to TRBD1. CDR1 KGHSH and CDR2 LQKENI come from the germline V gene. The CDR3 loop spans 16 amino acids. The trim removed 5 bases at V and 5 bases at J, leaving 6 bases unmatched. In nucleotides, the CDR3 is TGTGCCAGCTCAAGACAGACAGGGGGCAATAATTCACCCCTCCACTTT. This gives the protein CASSRQTGGNNSPLHF.

This CDR3 is CASSQRGQLNTEAFF. The CDR3 DNA is TGTGCCAGCTCACAAAGGGGACAGTTGAACACTGAAGCTTTCTTT. The V gene is TRBV18, the J gene TRBJ1-1; the match to TRBD1 covers 7 bases. The CDR3 spans 15 residues. Germline values: CDR1 KGHSH, CDR2 LQKENI. The V segment lost 4 bases and the J segment 0 bases; nucleotides outside the gene matches: 5. The full variable domain, its missing parts supplied by reference TRBV18 and TRBJ1-1, is NAGVMQNPRHLVRRRGQEARLRCSPMKGHSHVYWYRQLPEEGLKFMVYLQKENIIDESGMPKERFSAEFPKEGPSILRIQQVVRGDSAAYFCASSQRGQLNTEAFFGQGTRLTVV.

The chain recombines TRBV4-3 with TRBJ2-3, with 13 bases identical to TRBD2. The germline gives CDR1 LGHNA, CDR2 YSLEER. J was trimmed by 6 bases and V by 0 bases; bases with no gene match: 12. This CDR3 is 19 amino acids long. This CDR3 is CASSQEAGTSGNPSDTQYF. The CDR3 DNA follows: TGCGCCAGCAGCCAAGAAGCCGGGACTAGCGGGAACCCTAGTGATACGCAGTATTTT.

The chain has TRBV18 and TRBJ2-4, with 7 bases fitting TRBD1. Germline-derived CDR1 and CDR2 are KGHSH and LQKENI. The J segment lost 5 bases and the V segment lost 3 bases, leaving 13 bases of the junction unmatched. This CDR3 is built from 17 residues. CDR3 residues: CASSPLPTGKAQNIQYF. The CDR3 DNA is TGTGCCAGCTCACCGCTTCCGACAGGGAAGGCCCAAAACATTCAGTACTTC.

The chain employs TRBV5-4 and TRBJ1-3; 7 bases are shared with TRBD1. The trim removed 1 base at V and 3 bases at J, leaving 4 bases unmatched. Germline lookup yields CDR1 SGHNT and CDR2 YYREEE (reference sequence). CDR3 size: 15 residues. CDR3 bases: TGTGCCAGCAGCTTGCCAGGGGGAAATGGAAACACCATATATTTT. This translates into CASSLPGGNGNTIYF. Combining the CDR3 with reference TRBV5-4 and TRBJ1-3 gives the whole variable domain ETGVTQSPTHLIKTRGQQVTLRCSSQSGHNTVSWYQQALGQGPQFIFQYYREEENGRGNFPPRFSGLQFPNYSSELNVNALELDDSALYLCASSLPGGNGNTIYFGEGSWLTVV.

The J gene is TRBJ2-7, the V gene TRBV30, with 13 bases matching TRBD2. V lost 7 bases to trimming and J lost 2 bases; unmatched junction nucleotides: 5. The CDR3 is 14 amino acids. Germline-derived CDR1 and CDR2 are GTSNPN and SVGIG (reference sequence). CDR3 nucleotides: TGTGCCTCGGGACTAGCGGGACTCCCCTACGAGCAGTACTTC. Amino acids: CASGLAGLPYEQYF.

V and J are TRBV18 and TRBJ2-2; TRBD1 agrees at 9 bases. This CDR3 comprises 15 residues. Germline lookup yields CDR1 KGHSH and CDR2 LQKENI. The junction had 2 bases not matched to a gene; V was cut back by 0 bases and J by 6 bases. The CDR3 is CASSPPGQGSGELFF. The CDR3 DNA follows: TGTGCCAGCTCACCACCGGGACAGGGATCCGGGGAGCTGTTTTTT.

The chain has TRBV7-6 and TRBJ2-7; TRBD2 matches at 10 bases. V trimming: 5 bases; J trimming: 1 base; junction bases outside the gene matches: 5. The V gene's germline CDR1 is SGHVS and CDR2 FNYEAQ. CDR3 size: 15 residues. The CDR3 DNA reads TGTGCCAGCAGCCTAACTAGCGGGAATTCCTACGAGCAGTACTTC. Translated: CASSLTSGNSYEQYF.

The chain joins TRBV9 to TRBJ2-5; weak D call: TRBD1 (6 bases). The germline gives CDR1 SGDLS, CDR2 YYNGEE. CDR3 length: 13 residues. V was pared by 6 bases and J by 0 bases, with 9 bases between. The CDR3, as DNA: TGTGCCAGCAACCGGGACAACCAAGAGACCCAGTACTTC. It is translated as CASNRDNQETQYF. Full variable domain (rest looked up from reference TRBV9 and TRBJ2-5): DSGVTQTPKHLITATGQRVTLRCSPRSGDLSVYWYQQSLDQGLQFLIQYYNGEERAKGNILERFSAQQFPDLHSELNLSSLELGDSALYFCASNRDNQETQYFGPGTRLLVL.

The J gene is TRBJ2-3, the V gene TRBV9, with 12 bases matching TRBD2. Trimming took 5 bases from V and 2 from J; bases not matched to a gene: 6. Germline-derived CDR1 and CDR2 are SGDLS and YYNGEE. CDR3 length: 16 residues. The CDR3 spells CASRPLAGGSTDTQYF. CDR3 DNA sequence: TGTGCCAGCAGACCACTAGCGGGGGGTTCCACAGATACGCAGTATTTT.

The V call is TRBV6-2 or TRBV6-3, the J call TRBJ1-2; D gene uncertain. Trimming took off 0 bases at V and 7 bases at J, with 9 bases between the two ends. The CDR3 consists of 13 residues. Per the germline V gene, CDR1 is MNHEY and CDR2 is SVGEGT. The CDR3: CASSYSREGGYTF. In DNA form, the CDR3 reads TGTGCCAGCAGTTACTCGCGGGAAGGTGGCTACACCTTC.

The CDR3 nucleotides are TGTGCCAGCTCACCTTACAGGGGGCGTAAAGGAGGGGAGCTGTTTTTT. This gives the protein CASSPYRGRKGGELFF. This chain connects TRBV18 to TRBJ2-2; 9 bases agree with TRBD1. V shed 3 bases, J shed 8 bases, and the junction held 10 bases outside the gene matches. The CDR3 runs 16 residues. Germline loops: CDR1 KGHSH, CDR2 LQKENI.

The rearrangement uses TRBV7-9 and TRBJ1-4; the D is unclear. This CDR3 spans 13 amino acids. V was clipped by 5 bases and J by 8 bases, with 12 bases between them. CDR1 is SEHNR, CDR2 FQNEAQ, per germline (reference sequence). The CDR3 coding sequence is TGTGCCAGCAGCCCCCCCATGGAGGAAAAACTGTTTTTT. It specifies CASSPPMEEKLFF.